This entry lists 10 T cell receptor beta chains sequenced from one sample in a study of Ad26.COV2.S vaccination and SARS-CoV-2 variants (TCRdb year 2021). Preparation of the library involved the immunoSEQ multiplex PCR assay. Here the immuneACCESS table is served through TCRdb, limited to in-frame sequences with V and J called. Missing clones are a known gap in these copies; in checked studies unresolved V genes cover under half, and the rest lacks a known reason. In this sample the table shows around 270,000 clones, around 88% of which occur a single time. In total, the top ten clones hold 2.5% to 3.5% of the sample. This specimen's treatment or condition label, interpreted: around 19 received Ad26.COV2.S at low or high dose, single or two shots; about 5 received placebo; per-sample allocation not given. Repertoires of vaccine and placebo recipients were sequenced from samples collected on day 63 after the first injection.

The sequencing used peripheral blood, collected in a trial of Ad26.COV2.S vaccine versus placebo. The receptor source for this set is a person between 18 and 60 years old who received the Ad26.COV2.S COVID-19 vaccine or a placebo.

This clone was counted once. V gene TRBV30 combines with J gene TRBJ2-5, with D uncertain. Germline V lookup: CDR1 GTSNPN, CDR2 SVGIG (reference sequence). Trimming removed 3 bases at V and 5 bases at J, with 13 bases between. The CDR3 is 13 amino acids. This CDR3 reads CAWRHSWKETQYF. CDR3 DNA sequence: TGTGCCTGGAGACACAGTTGGAAGGAGACCCAGTACTTC.

The chain recombines TRBV2 with TRBJ1-2; D possibly corresponds to TRBD1 (6 bases). The V and J ends lost 6 bases and 2 bases respectively, with 13 bases between them. The CDR3 is made up of 14 amino acids. CDR1 and CDR2 from the germline V gene are SNHLY and FYNNEI. This chain's CDR3 is CASRPDSQNYGYTF. CDR3 sequence (DNA): TGTGCCAGCAGGCCGGACAGTCAGAACTATGGCTACACCTTC.

The chain recombines TRBV9 with TRBJ2-1; D possibly corresponds to TRBD2 (6 bases). Germline CDR1 SGDLS, CDR2 YYNGEE. The CDR3 contains 15 residues. Deletions cut 1 base from V and 9 bases from J, with 17 bases between. The DNA for the CDR3 is TGTGCCAGCAGCGTAAGGGATGGGCGGGGAGTTGAGCAGTTCTTC. Translated: CASSVRDGRGVEQFF.

The CDR3 DNA follows: TGTGCCAGTAGTATTAAGTGGGGGCGGACTCAGCCCCAGCATTTT. It translates to CASSIKWGRTQPQHF. The V call is TRBV19, the J call TRBJ1-5; D might be TRBD1 (6 bases). Germline V gene sequence: CDR1 LNHDA, CDR2 SQIVND (reference sequence). Trimming stripped 3 bases from V and 6 bases from J, with 15 bases between. This CDR3 has 15 amino acids. The full variable domain, rest sourced from reference TRBV19 and TRBJ1-5, is DGGITQSPKYLFRKEGQNVTLSCEQNLNHDAMYWYRQDPGQGLRLIYYSQIVNDFQKGDIAEGYSVSREKKESFPLTVTSAQKNPTAFYLCASSIKWGRTQPQHFGDGTRLSIL.

The CDR3 nucleotides are TGCGCCAGCAGCTTCGCCCGACAGGGGGGTTGGAATGAGCAGTTCTTC. As protein: CASSFARQGGWNEQFF. The rearrangement joins TRBV5-1 to TRBJ2-1; 9 bases are a match to TRBD1. From germline, CDR1 is SGHRS and CDR2 YFSETQ. CDR3 length: 16 amino acids. J lost 7 bases, V lost 2 bases, and 10 bases had no gene match.

The chain is built from TRBV5-4 and TRBJ2-2; D gene uncertain. Trimming removed 4 bases at V and 4 bases at J, with 11 bases between. Looked up from germline, CDR1 is SGHNT and CDR2 is YYREEE (reference sequence). The CDR3 loop spans 14 amino acids. CDR3 loop: CASSATSRTGELFF. The CDR3 DNA sequence: TGTGCCAGCAGCGCGACCTCGCGCACCGGGGAGCTGTTTTTT.

This clone was picked up one time. The CDR3 sequence: CASSQVGVPRSAGDTQYF. CDR3 nucleotide sequence: TGCGCCAGCAGCCAAGTTGGAGTCCCCAGGTCTGCGGGAGATACGCAGTATTTT. The gene calls are TRBV4-3 and TRBJ2-3; D perhaps matches TRBD2 (5 bases). Trimming removed 1 base at V and 5 bases at J, with 22 bases between. The CDR3 covers 18 residues. Germline-derived CDR1 and CDR2 are LGHNA and YSLEER.

V gene TRBV21-1 combines with J gene TRBJ2-5; the table gives TRBD2 as D, unverified against the DNA. TRBV21-1 is assigned pseudogene status. There are 18 residues in the CDR3. CDR3 in amino acids: CASSPPDRAGGRGETQYF. Here the CDR3 DNA reads TGTGCCAGCAGCCCCCCCGATCGGGCGGGAGGACGGGGGGAGACCCAGTACTTC.

The chain joins TRBV11-3 to TRBJ2-1; TRBD2 agrees at 8 bases. The CDR3 has 16 residues. Germline CDR1 SGHNT, CDR2 YENEEA. The trim removed 4 bases at V and 3 bases at J, leaving 8 bases unmatched. CDR3 loop: CASSSRGGMGYNEQFF. CDR3 nucleotide sequence: TGTGCCAGCAGCTCCCGGGGGGGAATGGGCTACAATGAGCAGTTCTTC.

This chain's CDR3 is CASSWGRDTEAFF. Here the CDR3 DNA reads TGTGCCAGCAGCTGGGGCAGGGACACTGAAGCTTTCTTT. V is TRBV7-3 and J is TRBJ1-1; TRBD1 might be the D (5 bases). Between the trimmed V and J ends, which lost 4 bases and 3 bases, there was a span of 9 bases. Per the germline V gene, CDR1 is SGHTA and CDR2 is FQGTGA. This CDR3 comprises 13 residues.